The 26 T cell receptor beta chains in this list originate from one sample, sequenced in a study of cytomegalovirus exposure and HLA in healthy donors. Primers included in the PCR were 60 Vbeta and 13 Jbeta primers. TCRdb keeps only in-frame clones here, not all; method: immunoSEQ multiplex PCR. In the table there are approximately 97,000 clones, 73% of which are singletons. The sequenced sample consisted of PBMCs. These receptors all stem from a man aged 40-49 years in good health and CMV-seronegative.

For the CDR3, the DNA is TGTGCCAGCGGCGGTAGTGATGAAAAACTGTTTTTT. Residues: CASGGSDEKLFF. V gene TRBV28 combines with J gene TRBJ1-4; D gene ambiguous. From germline, CDR1 is MDHEN and CDR2 SYDVKM. This CDR3 spans 12 amino acids. V was pared by 8 bases and J by 6 bases, with 10 bases between.

The V call is TRBV2, the J call TRBJ2-7; TRBD1 matches at 12 bases. This CDR3 is 15 amino acids long. V was pared by 8 bases and J by 4 bases, with 9 bases of the junction left unmatched. Germline CDR1 reads SNHLY; CDR2 reads FYNNEI. The CDR3 spells CASGTWDRGLYEQYF. As DNA, the CDR3 is TGTGCCAGCGGGACCTGGGACAGGGGGCTGTACGAGCAGTACTTC.

This chain links TRBV30 with TRBJ1-5, with D tentatively TRBD1 (6 bases). Germline V gene data show CDR1 as GTSNPN and CDR2 as SVGIG (reference sequence). V was trimmed by 3 bases and J by 1 base, leaving 13 bases between them. The CDR3 totals 15 residues. The CDR3 is CAWSHRVGSNQPQHF. For the CDR3, the DNA is TGTGCCTGGAGCCACAGGGTCGGGAGCAATCAGCCCCAGCATTTT.

The chain links TRBV7-8 to TRBJ1-5, with a weak D call TRBD1 (5 bases). CDR1 is SGHVS and CDR2 is FQNEAQ in the germline V gene. There are 20 residues in the CDR3. V lost 0 bases and J 5 bases, leaving 26 bases between the germline ends. This chain's CDR3 is CASSLADTRNKWRDYQPQHF. CDR3 DNA: TGTGCCAGCAGCTTAGCGGACACCCGAAACAAGTGGAGGGATTATCAGCCCCAGCATTTT.

The chain recombines TRBV9 with TRBJ2-7, with 11 bases lining up with TRBD1. Germline CDR1 is SGDLS and CDR2 is YYNGEE. The CDR3 consists of 14 residues. V lost 4 bases, J lost 7 bases, and 7 bases stayed unmatched. DNA of the CDR3: TGTGCCAGCAGCTCCCGGGACAGGGGGAATGAGCAGTACTTC. Residues: CASSSRDRGNEQYF.

This clone has a single count. The rearrangement joins TRBV27 to TRBJ2-7, with 8 bases matching TRBD1. The V and J ends lost 5 bases and 4 bases, in that order; junction bases with no gene match: 10. The CDR3 length is 15 residues. The germline CDR1 and CDR2 sequences are MNHEY and SMNVEV (reference sequence). CDR3 loop: CASSISGQGAYEQYF. The CDR3 DNA follows: TGTGCCAGCAGTATTTCCGGGCAGGGGGCGTACGAGCAGTACTTC.

The gene calls are TRBV5-1 and TRBJ2-1; 9 nucleotides line up with TRBD2. Germline values: CDR1 SGHRS, CDR2 YFSETQ. This CDR3 spans 17 amino acids. The V gene end was trimmed by 1 base and the J gene end by 1 base; junction bases not matched to a gene: 6. The DNA for the CDR3 is TGCGCCAGCAGCTTGCCTAGCGGGGCCTATTCCTACAATGAGCAGTTCTTC. Amino acids: CASSLPSGAYSYNEQFF.

The chain joins TRBV5-5 to TRBJ1-5; unclear D gene. CDR3 length: 16 amino acids. Trimming cost V 3 bases and J 5 bases, with 18 bases left between them. CDR1 is SGHKS, CDR2 YYEKEE, per germline (reference sequence). This CDR3 reads CASSSRSVQPYQPQHF. CDR3 bases: TGTGCCAGCAGCTCCCGAAGCGTCCAGCCCTATCAGCCCCAGCATTTT.

This chain connects TRBV4-1 to TRBJ2-7; D remains unclear. V gave up 4 bases and J gave up 2 bases, with 15 bases separating them. This CDR3 spans 15 amino acids. The germline gives CDR1 MGHRA, CDR2 YSYEKL. CDR3 loop: CASSPERQRTYEQYF. The DNA of the CDR3 is TGCGCCAGCAGCCCGGAGCGTCAGAGAACCTACGAGCAGTACTTC.

The chain carries TRBV29-1 and TRBJ2-6; the D gene is possibly TRBD1 (6 bases). Germline-derived CDR1 and CDR2 are SQVTM and ANQGSEA. V gave up 5 bases and J gave up 0 bases, with 11 bases separating them. This CDR3 spans 15 amino acids. The DNA of the CDR3 is TGCAGCGTTCGTCAGGGGAGCTCTGGGGCCAACGTCCTGACTTTC. As protein: CSVRQGSSGANVLTF.

This chain links TRBV2 with TRBJ2-4; D is perhaps TRBD1 (6 bases). CDR1 is SNHLY, CDR2 FYNNEI, per germline. The CDR3 has 14 residues. V lost 5 bases and J 3 bases, leaving 11 bases between the germline ends. CDR3 protein: CASSLQGFKNIQYF. As DNA, the CDR3 is TGTGCCAGCAGTCTACAGGGTTTCAAAAACATTCAGTACTTC.

V and J are TRBV5-6 and TRBJ2-2; D might be TRBD1 (5 bases). The CDR3 length is 13 residues. The V gene lost 2 bases and the J gene lost 4 bases, with 6 bases spanning the gap. Germline assignment: CDR1 SGHDT and CDR2 YYEEEE. Here the CDR3 DNA reads TGTGCCAGCAGCTTTGACAGCACCGGGGAGCTGTTTTTT. This translates into CASSFDSTGELFF.

The V gene is TRBV5-1, the J gene TRBJ1-4, with 9 bases that match TRBD1. V dropped 4 bases and J dropped 7; count of bases not matched to a gene: 8. The CDR3 loop spans 15 amino acids. Per the germline V gene, CDR1 is SGHRS and CDR2 is YFSETQ. Here the CDR3 DNA reads TGCGCCAGCAGCAGGACAGGGGATACAGCTGAAAAACTGTTTTTT. This sequence encodes CASSRTGDTAEKLFF.

This clone was counted a single time. V is TRBV5-1 and J is TRBJ2-6, with TRBD1 identical over 7 bases. The CDR3 sequence is 15 residues long. Losses at the gene ends were 1 base for V and 6 bases for J; bases not matched to a gene: 4. Germline V CDR1 and CDR2: SGHRS, YFSETQ. The CDR3 loop is CASSLFGQEANVLTF. CDR3 bases: TGCGCCAGCAGCTTGTTCGGACAGGAGGCCAACGTCCTGACTTTC.

V and J are TRBV7-2 and TRBJ2-1, with 11 bases aligning to TRBD2. Germline V gives CDR1 SGHTA, CDR2 FQGNSA. V was pared by 1 base and J by 1 base, with 6 bases of the junction left unmatched. The CDR3 extends over 18 amino acids. The CDR3: CASSLVPSGGLSYNEQFF. CDR3 nucleotides: TGTGCCAGCAGCTTAGTCCCTAGCGGGGGGCTATCCTACAATGAGCAGTTCTTC.

This rearrangement joins TRBV27 to TRBJ1-1, with 7 bases identical to TRBD1. CDR1 and CDR2 from the germline V gene are MNHEY and SMNVEV (reference sequence). Trimming at V came to 2 bases and at J to 6 bases, leaving 6 bases not matched to a gene. This CDR3 has 14 residues. CDR3 sequence reads: CASSLRGQDPEAFF. DNA for the CDR3: TGTGCCAGCAGTTTAAGAGGACAGGACCCTGAAGCTTTCTTT.

The chain joins TRBV4-1 to TRBJ1-2; tentatively, D is TRBD1 (5 bases). The CDR3 is 16 residues long. V lost 4 bases and J lost 4, with 19 bases in between. Germline V CDR1 and CDR2: MGHRA, YSYEKL. The CDR3 reads CASSPPLGGRSYGYTF. In DNA, the CDR3 is TGCGCCAGCAGCCCACCTTTGGGGGGTCGTAGCTATGGCTACACCTTC.

This rearrangement joins TRBV6-1 to TRBJ1-4; no firm D call. CDR1 and CDR2 from the germline V gene are MNHNS and SASEGT. V was trimmed by 7 bases and J by 0 bases, leaving 12 bases between them. The CDR3 loop spans 15 amino acids. CDR3 protein: CASKNNRATNEKLFF. In DNA form, the CDR3 reads TGTGCCAGCAAGAATAACAGAGCAACTAATGAAAAACTGTTTTTT.

The V and J genes are TRBV28 and TRBJ2-4; D might be TRBD1 (6 bases). Trimming cost V 6 bases and J 6 bases, with 9 bases left between them. The CDR3 is made up of 12 amino acids. Germline loops: CDR1 MDHEN, CDR2 SYDVKM. The CDR3 coding sequence is TGTGCCAGCAGCAGGGGCGGAAACATTCAGTACTTC. Its protein product is CASSRGGNIQYF.

The chain employs TRBV18 and TRBJ2-7; a possible D gene is TRBD2 (5 bases). V lost 3 bases, J lost 4 bases, and 10 bases lay in between. CDR1 KGHSH and CDR2 LQKENI come from the germline V gene. The CDR3 spans 13 residues. CDR3 protein: CASSPRTSYEQYF. CDR3 coding DNA: TGTGCCAGCTCACCGAGAACTAGTTACGAGCAGTACTTC.

The rearrangement uses TRBV4-1 and TRBJ1-1; D is unclear. Trimming left V 0 bases short and J 9 bases short, with 8 bases between. The CDR3 loop spans 12 amino acids. CDR1 is MGHRA, CDR2 YSYEKL, per germline. CDR3: CASSQDLTKAFF. CDR3 in DNA: TGCGCCAGCAGCCAAGATTTGACTAAAGCTTTCTTT.

The chain uses TRBV7-3 and TRBJ2-1; a possible D gene is TRBD1 (6 bases). Germline values: CDR1 SGHTA, CDR2 FQGTGA. Trimming removed 0 bases from V and 7 bases from J, with 13 bases in between. The CDR3 length is 15 residues. For the CDR3, the DNA is TGTGCCAGCAGCTTAACTCGAGGGGGAATAAATGAGCAGTTCTTC. Its protein is CASSLTRGGINEQFF.

The rearrangement links TRBV27 to TRBJ2-5, with 7 bases fitting TRBD1. There are 16 residues in the CDR3. V lost 5 bases to trimming and J lost 2 bases; unmatched junction nucleotides: 11. CDR1 is MNHEY, CDR2 SMNVEV, per germline (reference sequence). Here the CDR3 DNA reads TGTGCCAGCAGTCAAACAGGGGTCGGTGGGCAAGAGACCCAGTACTTC. Its translation is CASSQTGVGGQETQYF.

This clone was counted only a few times. The chain employs TRBV6-1 and TRBJ1-2; weak D call: TRBD1 (5 bases). V gave up 6 bases and J gave up 2 bases, with 13 bases separating them. CDR1 and CDR2 (germline): MNHNS, SASEGT. This CDR3 is built from 14 residues. The CDR3 DNA is TGTGCCAGCAGGTTAACAGGTCCGAACTATGGCTACACCTTC. Its protein product is CASRLTGPNYGYTF.

CDR3 nucleotides: TGTGCCAGTAGTACAACCGGGACAGGCAATCAGCCCCAGCATTTT. Translated, it gives CASSTTGTGNQPQHF. This chain joins TRBV19 and TRBJ1-5; 7 nucleotides align to TRBD1. The CDR3 runs 15 residues. Unmatched junction bases numbered 5, after V lost 4 bases and J lost 2 bases. CDR1 is LNHDA and CDR2 is SQIVND in the germline V gene (reference sequence).

V usage is TRBV27 and J usage is TRBJ2-5, with TRBD2 matching 14 bases. CDR3 length: 15 amino acids. Per germline, CDR1 MNHEY and CDR2 SMNVEV (reference sequence). J gave up 6 bases and V 6 bases, and 6 bases lay outside the gene matches. CDR3 loop: CASRGTSGGPQTQYF. The CDR3 DNA reads TGTGCCAGCAGAGGGACTAGCGGGGGTCCGCAGACCCAGTACTTC.